This T cell receptor beta chain was obtained from a study of cytomegalovirus exposure and HLA in healthy donors. Study-wide findings and caveats: Most TCR sequences were seen very rarely across donors, but some public TCRs occurred in many.

CDR1 is MRHNA and CDR2 is SNTAGT in the germline V gene. Germline trimming cut 10 bases from V and 0 bases from J; bases unmatched to any gene: 20. The CDR3 has 19 residues. The PCR contained 60 Vbeta and 13 Jbeta primers. Assay: immunoSEQ multiplex PCR; the TCRdb copy retains only in-frame clones and omits some. The sample has about 65,000 clones; the top ten hold approximately 16%. For this clone: Its antigen remains unidentified.

V and J are TRBV6-4 and TRBJ1-4; 7 bases fit TRBD1. The specimen was PBMCs. The TCR originated in a boy younger than 18 in good health and CMV-seronegative. The CDR3 loop reads CATPDRTGRHYATNEKLFF. In DNA form, the CDR3 reads TGTGCCACTCCCGACCGGACAGGCCGTCATTATGCAACTAATGAAAAACTGTTTTTT.